These 29 T cell receptor beta chains share one sample of origin, sequenced in a study of monozygotic twins with inflammatory bowel disease. TCRdb re-called the 5' RACE reads, yielding one record per CDR3 amino acid sequence without DNA. The table counts more than 300,000 distinct CDR3 sequences; about 5% lies in the top ten. Sequenced input: blood. The receptors here all came from a human donor with ulcerative colitis or Crohn's disease, or a healthy co-twin of an affected twin (not recorded which).

V gene TRBV7-9 combines with J gene TRBJ2-7; as DNA is missing, the TRBD2 call by TCRdb cannot be tested. The CDR3 contains 14 residues. Germline CDR1 is SEHNR and CDR2 is FQNEAQ (reference sequence). The CDR3 region is CASSFLSGPYEQYF.

This chain links TRBV4-3 with TRBJ2-2; TCRdb's assignment of TRBD1 cannot be checked, as there is no DNA. The CDR3 is 15 residues long. Germline V gene sequence: CDR1 LGHNA, CDR2 YSLEER. The CDR3 is CASSQRQGNTGELFF.

The genes are TRBV9 and TRBJ2-7; TCRdb outputs TRBD2, but without DNA this stays unchecked. CDR1 SGDLS and CDR2 YYNGEE come from the germline V gene. The length of the CDR3 is 16 residues. This CDR3 reads CASSVASGGAQREQYF.

The V gene is TRBV5-1, the J gene TRBJ2-5; the D call from TCRdb, TRBD1, cannot be confirmed without DNA. CDR3 length equals 15 residues. Germline V gene sequence: CDR1 SGHRS, CDR2 YFSETQ. This CDR3 reads CASSLARGGGETQYF.

The V call is TRBV6-2 or TRBV6-3, the J call TRBJ2-1; lacking DNA, the TRBD2 call made by TCRdb goes unchecked. Germline-derived CDR1 and CDR2 are MNHEY and SVGEGT. CDR3 length: 19 residues. CDR3 in amino acids: CASSPPPALAGFLHNEQFF.

This chain connects TRBV5-1 to TRBJ2-5; TCRdb's D gene call, TRBD1, goes unchecked for lack of DNA. Looked up from germline, CDR1 is SGHRS and CDR2 is YFSETQ. This CDR3 spans 14 amino acids. The CDR3 reads CASSFDGAEETQYF.

This chain connects TRBV10-3 to TRBJ2-2; TCRdb reports TRBD1, a call that lacks DNA to check it against. The germline V gene has CDR1 ENHRY and CDR2 SYGVKD. The CDR3 has 14 residues. The CDR3 region is CAISQGAYTGELFF.

The CDR3 sequence is CASMGGQSTDTQYF. The chain carries TRBV12-3 or TRBV12-4 and TRBJ2-3; TCRdb selects TRBD1, and the lack of DNA leaves this call unchecked. This CDR3 has 14 amino acids.

The chain carries TRBV12-3 or TRBV12-4 and TRBJ1-6; TCRdb's D call, TRBD1, is unchecked because there is no DNA. The CDR3 contains 14 residues. This CDR3 reads CASRRTGEISPLHF.

This chain links TRBV5-4 with TRBJ1-1; TCRdb returns TRBD1, unconfirmable since there is no DNA. There are 17 residues in the CDR3. The germline CDR1 and CDR2 sequences are SGHNT and YYREEE (reference sequence). CDR3 protein: CASSSNRWAGTNTEAFF.

The chain combines TRBV27 with TRBJ2-2; TCRdb lists TRBD2, though no DNA is available to test this call. Per the germline V gene, CDR1 is MNHEY and CDR2 is SMNVEV (reference sequence). The length of the CDR3 is 15 residues. The CDR3: CASSLVRAIPGELFF.

The rearrangement joins TRBV25-1 to TRBJ2-3; TCRdb's D gene call, TRBD1, goes unchecked for lack of DNA. This CDR3 comprises 14 residues. CDR1 is MGHDK and CDR2 is SYGVNS in the germline V gene. The CDR3 loop is CASSPDRDADTQYF.

This rearrangement joins TRBV5-4 to TRBJ2-7; lacking DNA, the TRBD1 call made by TCRdb goes unchecked. The germline V gene encodes CDR1 SGHNT and CDR2 YYREEE (reference sequence). The CDR3 loop spans 16 amino acids. The CDR3 sequence is CASSFPGDRGIGEQYF.

The chain is built from TRBV27 and TRBJ1-3. CDR3 length equals 14 residues. Per the germline V gene, CDR1 is MNHEY and CDR2 is SMNVEV (reference sequence). CDR3 loop: CASSFRSSGNTIYF.

The rearrangement joins TRBV4-2 to TRBJ1-5; the D call from TCRdb, TRBD1, cannot be confirmed without DNA. CDR1 LGHNA and CDR2 YNFKEQ come from the germline V gene. This CDR3 region has 14 residues. CDR3 sequence: CASSQGGWDQPQHF.

The chain is built from TRBV4-3 and TRBJ2-3; TCRdb picks TRBD2, but there is no DNA to check that call. The CDR3 contains 14 residues. The germline gives CDR1 LGHNA, CDR2 YSLEER. CDR3 loop: CASSRRLAGDTQYF.

This chain joins TRBV7-9 and TRBJ2-1; TCRdb's assignment of TRBD1 cannot be checked, as there is no DNA. The CDR3 totals 15 residues. Germline V gene data show CDR1 as SEHNR and CDR2 as FQNEAQ (reference sequence). CDR3 region: CASSRSGAGYNEQFF.

The chain uses TRBV18 and TRBJ1-1; the D call of TRBD1 rests on TCRdb alone, since no DNA is present to check it. CDR1 is KGHSH, CDR2 LQKENI, per germline. This CDR3 has 14 amino acids. The CDR3 here is CASSGQGKNTEAFF.

The V and J genes are TRBV4-2 and TRBJ2-5; checking the TCRdb D call of TRBD1 is not possible without DNA. Germline CDR1 and CDR2: LGHNA and YNFKEQ. The CDR3 covers 14 residues. The CDR3 sequence is CASSQGQQQETQYF.

V and J are TRBV29-1 and TRBJ1-2; TCRdb lists TRBD1, though no DNA is available to test this call. CDR3 length: 12 amino acids. Germline lookup yields CDR1 SQVTM and CDR2 ANQGSEA. CDR3 sequence: CSVGTGSYGYTF. Combining the CDR3 with reference TRBV29-1 and TRBJ1-2 gives the whole variable domain SAVISQKPSRDICQRGTSLTIQCQVDSQVTMMFWYRQQPGQSLTLIATANQGSEATYESGFVIDKFPISRPNLTFSTLTVSNMSPEDSSIYLCSVGTGSYGYTFGSGTRLTVV.

The V and J genes are TRBV20-1 and TRBJ1-2; TCRdb's D call of TRBD1 is untestable without DNA. Per the germline V gene, CDR1 is DFQATT and CDR2 is SNEGSKA (reference sequence). This CDR3 has 14 residues. CDR3 protein: CSARVSRAGYGYTF.

V gene TRBV4-1 combines with J gene TRBJ1-3. Germline values: CDR1 MGHRA, CDR2 YSYEKL. The CDR3 runs to 16 residues. The CDR3 is CASSQGYLSSGNTIYF.

The chain joins TRBV10-1 to TRBJ2-3. The CDR3 has 16 amino acids. The germline V gene has CDR1 WNHNN and CDR2 SYGVQD (reference sequence). This chain's CDR3 is CASSESRGMGTDTQYF.

The chain combines TRBV6-5 with TRBJ2-1; as DNA is missing, the TRBD2 call by TCRdb cannot be tested. The germline V gene has CDR1 MNHEY and CDR2 SVGAGI. The CDR3 is made up of 14 amino acids. The CDR3 reads CASSYSGGADEQFF.

This chain uses TRBV18 with TRBJ2-3; TCRdb selects TRBD1, and the lack of DNA leaves this call unchecked. The CDR3 spans 15 residues. Looked up from germline, CDR1 is KGHSH and CDR2 is LQKENI. CDR3 residues: CASSVDTGYPDTQYF.

The J gene is TRBJ2-7, the V gene TRBV5-1; checking the TCRdb D call of TRBD1 is not possible without DNA. The CDR3 covers 16 residues. Germline V CDR1 and CDR2: SGHRS, YFSETQ. The CDR3 region is CASSGGVPGTSYEQYF.

The J gene is TRBJ1-5, the V gene TRBV7-2; lacking DNA, the TRBD1 call made by TCRdb goes unchecked. The CDR3 extends over 15 amino acids. Per germline, CDR1 SGHTA and CDR2 FQGNSA. The chain's CDR3 is CASSLTRQSNQPQHF.

V and J are TRBV5-1 and TRBJ2-1; the D gene TCRdb calls, TRBD1, cannot be checked with no DNA. Germline CDR1 and CDR2: SGHRS and YFSETQ. The CDR3 is 12 residues long. This CDR3 is CASSWTGNEQFF. Using reference TRBV5-1 and TRBJ2-1 for the parts outside the CDR3, the full variable domain is KAGVTQTPRYLIKTRGQQVTLSCSPISGHRSVSWYQQTPGQGLQFLFEYFSETQRNKGNFPGRFSGRQFSNSRSEMNVSTLELGDSALYLCASSWTGNEQFFGPGTRLTVL.

Here the CDR3 reads CASSFRGTGYNEQFF. The gene calls are TRBV7-2 and TRBJ2-1; absent DNA, TCRdb's TRBD1 call cannot be checked. This CDR3 is built from 15 residues. Looked up from germline, CDR1 is SGHTA and CDR2 is FQGNSA.